This T cell receptor beta chain was observed in a study of cytomegalovirus exposure and HLA in healthy donors. This CDR3 contains 16 residues. CDR1 is MGHRA and CDR2 is YSYEKL in the germline V gene. Trimming stripped 0 bases from V and 5 bases from J, with 14 bases between. Comments on this clone: Its specificity is not known.

Whole-study findings and limits: In a later analysis, donors in an Asian-associated ancestry cluster reportedly had fewer N-insertions in productive TCRs than the cohort mean. A later analysis linked about 17,000 TCR beta sequences to HLA alleles at 0.05 false discovery rate. In a later analysis, TCR beta V- and J-gene trimming showed a link to a missense DCLRE1C variant.

PCR was performed using 60 Vbeta and 13 Jbeta primers. The data were produced by immunoSEQ multiplex PCR, yet TCRdb's version contains in-frame clones alone and is incomplete. Of about 140,000 clones listed, around three quarters were seen once; the top ten hold over 6.5%. The sequenced sample was PBMCs. The TCR comes from a man aged 35-49 years in good health and CMV-seropositive. The chain employs TRBV4-1 and TRBJ1-5; D might be TRBD1 (5 bases). The CDR3 region has the DNA TGCGCCAGCAGCCAAGATAGGGCAGGGTCCGATCAGCCCCAGCATTTT. Residues: CASSQDRAGSDQPQHF.